This entry lists 15 T cell receptor beta chains sequenced from one sample in a study of neurological immune-mediated disorders. TCRdb re-analysed the 5' RACE reads in MiXCR, keeping a single row per CDR3 protein. Found here are about 65,000 distinct CDR3 sequences, around 4% of them singletons; the top ten hold around 2.6%. What was sequenced was PBMCs. The receptors stem from a man in his fifties with multiple sclerosis.

This clonotype was detected many times. The J gene is TRBJ2-3, the V gene TRBV29-1; D unclear. The CDR3 is 11 amino acids. From germline, CDR1 is SQVTM and CDR2 ANQGSEA. Deletions cut 3 bases from V and 6 bases from J, with 7 bases between. The CDR3 region is CSVEVWDTQYF. CDR3 sequence (DNA): TGCAGCGTTGAGGTATGGGATACGCAGTATTTT.

This clonotype was counted only a few times. A read error may explain this, as a much larger clone is one base away. The gene calls are TRBV15 and TRBJ1-4; D remains ambiguous. The CDR3 has 16 residues. Germline V lookup: CDR1 LNHNV, CDR2 YYDKDF (reference sequence). V was clipped by 3 bases and J by 8 bases, with 19 bases between them. The CDR3 bases are TGTGCCACCAGCAGTCCCATGGAGGAAATCGGGGAAAAACTGTTTTTT. This encodes CATSSPMEEIGEKLFF. The whole variable domain, filled in from reference TRBV15 and TRBJ1-4, reads DAMVIQNPRYQVTQFGKPVTLSCSQTLNHNVMYWYQQKSSQAPKLLFHYYDKDFNNEADTPDNFQSRRPNTSFCFLDIRSPGLGDTAMYLCATSSPMEEIGEKLFFGSGTQLSVL.

This clonotype was detected many times. The genes are TRBV6-6 and TRBJ2-5; D possibly corresponds to TRBD1 (5 bases). CDR3 length: 14 amino acids. Trimming removed 7 bases at V and 4 bases at J, with 16 bases between. Germline-derived CDR1 and CDR2 are MNHNY and SVGAGI (reference sequence). CDR3 DNA sequence: TGTGCCAGCAAACCTACAGGCAAAGGAGAGACCCAGTACTTC. It translates to CASKPTGKGETQYF.

This clonotype was recorded many times. This chain connects TRBV20-1 to TRBJ1-1, with D unresolved. This CDR3 is 13 amino acids long. The V end lost 1 base, the J end lost 2 bases, and 8 bases lay between the germline ends. Germline lookup yields CDR1 DFQATT and CDR2 SNEGSKA (reference sequence). The CDR3 DNA follows: TGCAGTGCTAGAGGTGAGACAAACACTGAAGCTTTCTTT. Translating gives CSARGETNTEAFF.

This clonotype was counted many times. The J gene is TRBJ2-3, the V gene TRBV20-1; perhaps TRBD1 as D (5 bases). V was clipped by 5 bases and J by 0 bases, with 15 bases between them. CDR1 is DFQATT, CDR2 SNEGSKA, per germline (reference sequence). There are 15 residues in the CDR3. This chain's CDR3 is CSAQGRAVSTDTQYF. The CDR3 coding sequence is TGCAGTGCTCAGGGCAGGGCGGTTAGCACAGATACGCAGTATTTT.

In this sample, this clonotype turned up many times. The chain joins TRBV15 to TRBJ1-4; TRBD1 might be the D (6 bases). The CDR3 loop spans 15 amino acids. Deletions cut 0 bases from V and 8 bases from J, with 13 bases between. Germline lookup yields CDR1 LNHNV and CDR2 YYDKDF (reference sequence). For the CDR3, the DNA is TGTGCCACCAGCAGAGATCTGGGGGGGCAAGAAAAACTGTTTTTT. It translates to CATSRDLGGQEKLFF.

V usage is TRBV5-4 and J usage is TRBJ1-1, with 10 bases lining up with TRBD1. The CDR3 runs 15 residues. The ends lost 2 bases at V and 3 bases at J; junction bases unmatched: 4. Germline V gives CDR1 SGHNT, CDR2 YYREEE (reference sequence). Written as DNA, the CDR3 is TGTGCCAGCAGCTTCCCCGGGACAGGGGACACTGAAGCTTTCTTT. Translating it yields CASSFPGTGDTEAFF.

This clonotype has ten or more counts. The V call is TRBV20-1, the J call TRBJ1-2, with 7 bases fitting TRBD1. The length of the CDR3 is 14 residues. V shed 0 bases, J shed 3 bases, and the junction held 4 bases outside the gene matches. Germline CDR1 and CDR2: DFQATT and SNEGSKA (reference sequence). CDR3 in amino acids: CSARDYDRDYGYTF. The CDR3 bases are TGCAGTGCTAGAGATTATGACAGGGACTATGGCTACACCTTC.

The genes are TRBV12-3 or TRBV12-4 and TRBJ2-5, with unresolved D. The V end lost 2 bases, the J end lost 2 bases, and 15 bases lay between the germline ends. The CDR3 has 16 amino acids. CDR3 bases: TGTGCCAGCAGTTTACAATCGGGCCGCCCTCAAGAGACCCAGTACTTC. Translating it yields CASSLQSGRPQETQYF.

This clonotype was picked up a small number of times. V is TRBV3-1 and J is TRBJ2-3, with no clear D. Germline CDR1 is LGHDT and CDR2 is YNNKEL (reference sequence). The CDR3 runs 12 residues. Trimming took off 5 bases at V and 4 bases at J, with 7 bases between the two ends. The CDR3 sequence is CASSKGPDTQYF. The CDR3 bases are TGTGCCAGCAGCAAAGGGCCAGATACGCAGTATTTT.

The V and J genes are TRBV9 and TRBJ1-5; 8 bases map to TRBD1. Germline V lookup: CDR1 SGDLS, CDR2 YYNGEE. V shed 3 bases, J shed 3 bases, and the junction held 5 bases outside the gene matches. This CDR3 comprises 15 residues. CDR3 in DNA: TGTGCCAGCAGCGAGACAGGGGAGCCCAATCAGCCCCAGCATTTT. This translates into CASSETGEPNQPQHF.

This clonotype came up many times. The rearrangement uses TRBV7-8 and TRBJ2-7; D is possibly TRBD1 or TRBD2 (5 bases each). V was trimmed by 2 bases and J by 2 bases, leaving 7 bases between them. The germline V gene has CDR1 SGHVS and CDR2 FQNEAQ. There are 13 residues in the CDR3. The CDR3 reads CASSLRGPYEQYF. The CDR3 coding sequence is TGTGCCAGCAGCTTAAGGGGACCCTACGAGCAGTACTTC.

This clonotype appeared many times. The rearrangement links TRBV6-6 to TRBJ2-7, with TRBD2 identical over 13 bases. V trimming: 6 bases; J trimming: 0 bases; junction bases outside the gene matches: 17. CDR3 length equals 20 residues. Germline V gives CDR1 MNHNY, CDR2 SVGAGI (reference sequence). The CDR3 reads CASSPIDGTSGAQYSYEQYF. DNA of the CDR3: TGTGCCAGCAGCCCAATCGATGGGACTAGCGGGGCCCAATACTCCTACGAGCAGTACTTC.

This clonotype was seen at least ten times. This sequence joins TRBV6-5 and TRBJ1-3, with D maybe TRBD1 (6 bases). This CDR3 contains 14 residues. Trimming took off 6 bases at V and 2 bases at J, with 11 bases between the two ends. Germline V gene lookup returns CDR1 MNHEY and CDR2 SVGAGI. CDR3 residues: CASRETGPGNTIYF. CDR3 nucleotides: TGTGCCAGCAGAGAGACAGGACCTGGAAACACCATATATTTT.

This clonotype turned up a few times. The chain has TRBV9 and TRBJ1-2; 8 bases align to TRBD1. Trimming removed 3 bases from V and 2 bases from J; junction bases left unmatched: 6. Germline assignment: CDR1 SGDLS and CDR2 YYNGEE. This CDR3 region has 15 residues. The CDR3 bases are TGTGCCAGCAGCGCCCCGGACAGGGCAAACTATGGCTACACCTTC. Its protein product is CASSAPDRANYGYTF.